Listed below are T cell receptor beta chains from one sample, sequenced in a study of identical twins. TCRdb redid the calling of the 5' RACE reads with MiXCR, one entry per CDR3 protein. Among 210,000 or so distinct CDR3 sequences, more than 15% were seen once, and the ten largest hold 35% to 50%. A further study also used this sample, focusing on T cells expressing NK-cell markers.

The sequenced sample consisted of CD8+ T cells sorted from blood. The receptors come from a young woman in good health. The CDR3 runs from the conserved cysteine through the conserved F or W. A D gene is named only where the DNA matches it firmly. Some rows mark clone size as missing; the rest say once, few, many or name a class of expanded clone.

clone_size	v_call	j_call	d_call	cdr3_nt	cdr3_aa
-	TRBV19	TRBJ1-1	-	TGTGCCAGTAGTAGCGACAGGAGGAACACTGAAGCTTTCTTT	CASSSDRRNTEAFF
few	TRBV12-3/TRBV12-4	TRBJ2-7	-	TGTGCCAGCGCGTTTGGGGGGAAACAGTACTTC	CASAFGGKQYF
-	TRBV7-6	TRBJ1-1	-	TGTGCCAGCAGCTCCAACAGGGACCGGAACACTGAAGCTTTCTTT	CASSSNRDRNTEAFF
-	TRBV19	TRBJ2-1	TRBD2	TGTGCCAGTACCCCGGGGGGGGGTGATGAGCAGTTCTTC	CASTPGGGDEQFF
-	TRBV5-5	TRBJ1-2	-	TGTGCCAGCAGCTTTCCCCAGGGAGACTATGGCTACACCTTC	CASSFPQGDYGYTF
few	TRBV6-5	TRBJ1-1	-	TGTGCCAGCGTAAACGACCGGGACACTGAAGCTTTCTTT	CASVNDRDTEAFF
-	TRBV6-6	TRBJ2-2	-	TGTGCCAGCCCTAGCGCAACCGGGGAGCTGTTTTTT	CASPSATGELFF
-	TRBV6-5	TRBJ1-1	-	TGTGCCAGCAGGGGAGGTTTGAACGCTTTCTTT	CASRGGLNAFF
-	TRBV15	TRBJ2-7	-	TGTGCCACCAGCAGAGATGCAGGCGACTCCTACGAGCAGTACTTC	CATSRDAGDSYEQYF
few	TRBV7-9	TRBJ2-7	TRBD2	TGTGCCAGCAGCCCCTATACTAGCGGGGGCTCCTACGAGCAGTACTTC	CASSPYTSGGSYEQYF
-	TRBV27	TRBJ2-7	-	TGTGCCAGCACCGTTACGGGTAAGGGCGAGCAGTACTTC	CASTVTGKGEQYF
-	TRBV25-1	TRBJ1-2	-	TGTGCCAGCAGCTACGGAATTGCGTCTAACTATGGCTACACCTTC	CASSYGIASNYGYTF
few	TRBV12-5	TRBJ1-4	-	TGTGCTAGTGGTTTGCACCCGAGGACAGTGGTAAATGAAAAACTGTTTTTT	CASGLHPRTVVNEKLFF
-	TRBV29-1	TRBJ2-2	TRBD2	TGCAGCGTTGGCAAGCGGGGGGGCAACACCGGGGAGCTGTTTTTT	CSVGKRGGNTGELFF
-	TRBV7-8	TRBJ2-1	TRBD2	TGTGCCAGCAGCCCCAGACTAGCGGGAGTTCCCCCGGAGCAGTTCTTC	CASSPRLAGVPPEQFF
-	TRBV10-3	TRBJ2-6	TRBD2	TGTGCCATCATGAGTAGCGGGGATTCTGGGGCCAACGTCCTGACTTTC	CAIMSSGDSGANVLTF
few	TRBV6-5	TRBJ2-7	-	TGTGCCAGCAGTTACTCGAATAAGGGGTACGAGCAGTACTTC	CASSYSNKGYEQYF
-	TRBV27	TRBJ1-6	-	TGTGCCAGCAGTCCACCCCGGACGGGTTCACCCCTCCACTTT	CASSPPRTGSPLHF
-	TRBV20-1	TRBJ2-4	-	TGCAGTGCAACCCTCCAGGGGCGGGGAAACATTCAGTACTTC	CSATLQGRGNIQYF
-	TRBV20-1	TRBJ2-1	-	TGCAGTGCCTCGGGGAGTGAGCAGTTCTTC	CSASGSEQFF
few	TRBV5-1	TRBJ2-3	TRBD2	TGCGCCAGCAGCTTCCCACTAGCGGGAGGGCCAACAGATACGCAGTATTTT	CASSFPLAGGPTDTQYF
few	TRBV7-9	TRBJ2-7	-	TGTGCCAGCAGCTTAGCGGAGAGGGTATCCAACGAGCAGTACTTC	CASSLAERVSNEQYF
few	TRBV7-9	TRBJ2-2	-	TGTGCCAGCCTTAGCACAACCGGGGAGCTGTTTTTT	CASLSTTGELFF
once	TRBV9	TRBJ2-1	-	TGTGCCAGCAGTGGACTCAGGAATGAGAAGTTCTTC	CASSGLRNEKFF
few	TRBV3-1	TRBJ2-5	-	TGTGCCAGCAGCCAAGATCACAGTAGGTCAGAGACCCAGTACTTC	CASSQDHSRSETQYF
-	TRBV14	TRBJ2-3	TRBD2	TGTGCCAGCAGCCAAGTTGGCGGGAGGGCCTGGACAGATACGCAGTATTTT	CASSQVGGRAWTDTQYF
-	TRBV11-1	TRBJ2-5	TRBD2	TGTGCCAGCAGTCCAACCCTCCGACTAGCGGGAGGGCGGGAGACCCAGTACTTC	CASSPTLRLAGGRETQYF
few	TRBV12-3/TRBV12-4	TRBJ2-1	-	TGTGCCAGCCGCTTTTACAATGAGCAGTTCTTC	CASRFYNEQFF
-	TRBV11-2	TRBJ2-1	TRBD2	TGTGCCAGCAGCTCTCACCGAGGGACTATCTACAATGAGCAGTTCTTC	CASSSHRGTIYNEQFF
few	TRBV11-2	TRBJ2-7	-	TGTGCCAGCAGCTTACCTCCCGATGAGCAGTACTTC	CASSLPPDEQYF
many	TRBV9	TRBJ1-6	-	TGTGCCAGCAGCATAACCGGGGTTGTTAATTCACCCCTCCACTTT	CASSITGVVNSPLHF
few	TRBV9	TRBJ2-7	TRBD1	TGTGCCAGCAGCTCCGGACAGGGTGTCGAGCAGTACTTC	CASSSGQGVEQYF
few	TRBV7-9	TRBJ2-5	-	TGTGCCAGCAGCAGTGGTCTTTCCGGGACCGTGGAGACCCAGTACTTC	CASSSGLSGTVETQYF
-	TRBV12-3/TRBV12-4	TRBJ2-7	-	TGTGCCAGCAGTCAGGTCAAGGCGGAGCAGTACTTC	CASSQVKAEQYF
-	TRBV30	TRBJ1-1	-	TGTGCCTGGGCGGCGGATCAGGGCGTAGCTTTCTTT	CAWAADQGVAFF
-	TRBV13	TRBJ2-1	TRBD1	TGTGCCAGCAGCTTAGGCTCCGGGACAGGGGATTACAATGAGCAGTTCTTC	CASSLGSGTGDYNEQFF
few	TRBV12-3/TRBV12-4	TRBJ2-5	-	TGTGCCAGCACCCGGATAGACCAAGAGACCCAGTACTTC	CASTRIDQETQYF
-	TRBV7-8	TRBJ1-1	-	TGTGCCAGCAGCCCTCCCCCGATAGGGGGGGCGCGGTACACTGAAGCTTTCTTT	CASSPPPIGGARYTEAFF
few	TRBV5-5	TRBJ1-3	-	TGTGCCAGCAGCGCGTGGAGCGGGGCGTCTGGAAACACCATATATTTT	CASSAWSGASGNTIYF
-	TRBV20-1	TRBJ2-1	-	TGCAGTGCTAGAGATCGGCATAGAACCTCCTACAATGAGCAGTTCTTC	CSARDRHRTSYNEQFF
few	TRBV5-5	TRBJ2-2	TRBD1	TGTGCCAGCAGCATCGCCCGGGACAGGGGGCCGGACACCGGGGAGCTGTTTTTT	CASSIARDRGPDTGELFF
-	TRBV14	TRBJ2-5	-	TGTGCCAGCAGCCAAGCCCCTCGCGCTTCGGGAGAGACCCAGTACTTC	CASSQAPRASGETQYF
-	TRBV11-2	TRBJ2-2	-	TGTGCCAGCAGCTTACCACTACTAGTACGGACCGGGGAGCTGTTTTTT	CASSLPLLVRTGELFF
-	TRBV7-6	TRBJ2-7	TRBD2	TGTGCCAGCAGCCCGCGGACTAGCGGGACAGAACAGTACTTC	CASSPRTSGTEQYF
-	TRBV20-1	TRBJ2-7	TRBD1	TGCAGTGTTCCGGGACAGGGAGACTACGAGCAGTACTTC	CSVPGQGDYEQYF
many	TRBV12-3/TRBV12-4	TRBJ2-1	-	TGTGCCAGCAGCAGACTTGACAATGAGCAGTTCTTC	CASSRLDNEQFF
few	TRBV9	TRBJ2-7	-	TGTGCCAGCGGCGTTGGGGGAGTTAACGAGCAGTACTTC	CASGVGGVNEQYF
few	TRBV20-1	TRBJ2-1	-	TGCAGTGCTAGAGATAGAGAGGGGGCCTACAATGAGCAGTTCTTC	CSARDREGAYNEQFF
few	TRBV7-8	TRBJ1-1	TRBD1	TGTGCCAGCAGCCCGTTCGGACAGGGCTCTCCTGAAGCTTTCTTT	CASSPFGQGSPEAFF
few	TRBV5-1	TRBJ1-2	TRBD1	TGCGCCAGCAGCTTCAGCACAGGGGAGCCCTACACCTTC	CASSFSTGEPYTF
few	TRBV7-9	TRBJ2-1	-	TGTGCCACTCGGGTGGGCAGGGCGAATGAGCAGTTCTTC	CATRVGRANEQFF
-	TRBV7-9	TRBJ2-4	TRBD2	TGTGCCAGCAGCTATGGACTAGTACTCGGCAAAAACATTCAGTACTTC	CASSYGLVLGKNIQYF
-	TRBV27	TRBJ2-1	-	TGTGCCAGCACCATTATCAATGGACAGGGACTAGGGAATGAGCAGTTCTTC	CASTIINGQGLGNEQFF
-	TRBV12-3/TRBV12-4	TRBJ2-7	-	TGTGCCAGCAGTTCAGGGACCCGAGGATATGGCGAGCAGTACTTC	CASSSGTRGYGEQYF
-	TRBV11-2	TRBJ1-1	TRBD1	TGTGCCAGCAGCTTAGCGGGCAGGGGGATCACTGAAGCTTTCTTT	CASSLAGRGITEAFF